Listed below are T cell receptor beta chains from one sample, sequenced in a study of PD-1 blockade in classical Hodgkin lymphoma. TCRdb keeps only in-frame clones here, not all; method: immunoSEQ multiplex PCR. This sample carries 20,000 to 25,000 clones, over 60% of them seen once, and the ten largest clones take 15% to 20%. The sequencing here drew on peripheral blood mononuclear cells (PBMCs), taken before the second cycle of nivolumab. All receptors derive from a human donor with classical Hodgkin lymphoma. Each CDR3 is given with its conserved first and last residue. A D gene is named only where the DNA matches it firmly. Part of the rows lack a size; the others show once, few, many or a class for expanded clones.

d_gene: NA
j_gene: TRBJ2-7
len: 14
abundance: NA
v_gene: TRBV5-1
CDR3aa: CASSLVGGVYEQYF
CDR3nt: TGCGCCAGCAGCTTGGTAGGGGGGGTCTACGAGCAGTACTTC

d_gene: NA
j_gene: TRBJ2-3
len: 14
abundance: NA
v_gene: TRBV5-1
CDR3aa: CASSSGTSATAQYF
CDR3nt: TGCGCCAGCAGCTCCGGGACATCGGCGACCGCGCAGTATTTT

d_gene: NA
j_gene: TRBJ2-1
len: 14
abundance: once
v_gene: TRBV19
CDR3aa: CASSKGRSYNEQFF
CDR3nt: TGTGCCAGTAGTAAGGGACGCTCCTACAATGAGCAGTTCTTC

d_gene: NA
j_gene: TRBJ2-7
len: 12
abundance: NA
v_gene: TRBV5-1
CDR3aa: CASSLEGYEQYF
CDR3nt: TGCGCCAGCAGCTTGGAGGGCTACGAGCAGTACTTC

d_gene: NA
j_gene: TRBJ2-7
len: 13
abundance: NA
v_gene: TRBV15
CDR3aa: CATSREVDRSKYF
CDR3nt: TGTGCCACCAGCAGAGAAGTAGACAGGTCGAAGTACTTC

d_gene: NA
j_gene: TRBJ2-1
len: 19
abundance: once
v_gene: TRBV10-3
CDR3aa: CAISEPLGGGSWSYNEQFF
CDR3nt: TGTGCCATCAGTGAGCCCCTAGGGGGGGGAAGTTGGTCCTACAATGAGCAGTTCTTC

d_gene: TRBD1
j_gene: TRBJ1-2
len: 14
abundance: NA
v_gene: TRBV28
CDR3aa: CASRKQGEGYGYTF
CDR3nt: TGTGCCAGCAGAAAACAGGGGGAGGGTTATGGCTACACCTTC

d_gene: NA
j_gene: TRBJ2-1
len: 11
abundance: NA
v_gene: TRBV11-2
CDR3aa: CASSRTNEQFF
CDR3nt: TGTGCCAGCAGCCGGACTAATGAGCAGTTCTTC

d_gene: TRBD2
j_gene: TRBJ2-1
len: 13
abundance: NA
v_gene: TRBV5-1
CDR3aa: CASRLAGSDEQFF
CDR3nt: TGCGCCAGCAGACTAGCGGGTTCCGATGAGCAGTTCTTC

d_gene: NA
j_gene: TRBJ2-3
len: 12
abundance: NA
v_gene: TRBV21-1
CDR3aa: CASSRSTDTQYF
CDR3nt: TGTGCCAGCAGCCGGAGCACAGATACGCAGTATTTT

d_gene: NA
j_gene: TRBJ2-7
len: 12
abundance: NA
v_gene: TRBV29-1
CDR3aa: CSVAAGAYEQYF
CDR3nt: TGCAGCGTTGCGGCAGGGGCCTACGAGCAGTACTTC

d_gene: TRBD1
j_gene: TRBJ1-5
len: 17
abundance: NA
v_gene: TRBV15
CDR3aa: CATSRPQDRGGNQPQHF
CDR3nt: TGTGCCACCAGCAGACCACAGGACAGGGGTGGCAATCAGCCCCAGCATTTT

d_gene: NA
j_gene: TRBJ2-2
len: 15
abundance: NA
v_gene: TRBV7-9
CDR3aa: CASRGGGSNTGELFF
CDR3nt: TGTGCCAGCAGGGGTGGGGGATCGAACACCGGGGAGCTGTTTTTT

d_gene: NA
j_gene: TRBJ2-7
len: 15
abundance: NA
v_gene: TRBV27
CDR3aa: CASSLRRAVSYEQYF
CDR3nt: TGTGCCAGCAGTTTGAGAAGGGCCGTCTCCTACGAGCAGTACTTC

d_gene: TRBD1
j_gene: TRBJ1-1
len: 15
abundance: NA
v_gene: TRBV29-1
CDR3aa: CSSAGGRGWNTEAFF
CDR3nt: TGCAGCTCAGCAGGGGGGCGCGGGTGGAACACTGAAGCTTTCTTT

d_gene: TRBD1
j_gene: TRBJ2-5
len: 14
abundance: NA
v_gene: TRBV18
CDR3aa: CASSKGQIQETQYF
CDR3nt: TGTGCCAGCTCAAAGGGACAGATACAAGAGACCCAGTACTTC

d_gene: TRBD1
j_gene: TRBJ1-1
len: 15
abundance: NA
v_gene: TRBV28
CDR3aa: CASSSWTGGETEAFF
CDR3nt: TGTGCCAGCAGTTCCTGGACAGGGGGAGAGACTGAAGCTTTCTTT

d_gene: NA
j_gene: TRBJ1-1
len: 13
abundance: NA
v_gene: TRBV7-2
CDR3aa: CASSVNRGTEAFF
CDR3nt: TGTGCCAGCAGCGTAAACCGGGGCACTGAAGCTTTCTTT

d_gene: NA
j_gene: TRBJ2-2
len: 14
abundance: NA
v_gene: TRBV7-8
CDR3aa: CASSDRLGSGELFF
CDR3nt: TGTGCCAGCAGCGATAGACTTGGATCCGGGGAGCTGTTTTTT

d_gene: NA
j_gene: TRBJ1-6
len: 17
abundance: once
v_gene: TRBV5-4
CDR3aa: CASSLGGALFGNSPLHF
CDR3nt: TGTGCCAGCAGCCTGGGGGGCGCGCTTTTCGGAAATTCACCCCTCCACTTT

d_gene: NA
j_gene: TRBJ2-7
len: 15
abundance: NA
v_gene: TRBV23-1
CDR3aa: CASSREQRLSYEQYF
CDR3nt: TGCGCCAGCAGTCGCGAGCAACGTCTCTCCTACGAGCAGTACTTC

d_gene: NA
j_gene: TRBJ2-7
len: 14
abundance: NA
v_gene: TRBV6-5
CDR3aa: CASKRAGFFYEQYF
CDR3nt: TGTGCCAGCAAAAGGGCAGGATTCTTCTACGAGCAGTACTTC

d_gene: TRBD2
j_gene: TRBJ2-7
len: 15
abundance: once
v_gene: TRBV2
CDR3aa: CASREIAGVGYEQYF
CDR3nt: TGTGCCAGCAGAGAGATTGCGGGAGTTGGCTACGAGCAGTACTTC

d_gene: NA
j_gene: TRBJ1-2
len: 14
abundance: NA
v_gene: TRBV6-6
CDR3aa: CASSYEGQQNGYTF
CDR3nt: TGTGCCAGCAGTTACGAGGGACAACAAAATGGCTACACCTTC

d_gene: TRBD1
j_gene: TRBJ2-7
len: 15
abundance: NA
v_gene: TRBV5-1
CDR3aa: CASSLLPGGAHEQYF
CDR3nt: TGCGCCAGCAGCTTGTTGCCAGGGGGTGCCCACGAGCAGTACTTC

d_gene: TRBD1
j_gene: TRBJ1-2
len: 14
abundance: NA
v_gene: TRBV7-2
CDR3aa: CASSAEGQLYGYTF
CDR3nt: TGTGCCAGCAGCGCGGAGGGACAGCTCTATGGCTACACCTTC

d_gene: NA
j_gene: TRBJ2-1
len: 15
abundance: NA
v_gene: TRBV5-1
CDR3aa: CASSLRRPLYNEQFF
CDR3nt: TGCGCCAGCAGCTTGCGCCGGCCCCTCTACAATGAGCAGTTCTTC

d_gene: NA
j_gene: TRBJ2-3
len: 16
abundance: NA
v_gene: TRBV27
CDR3aa: CASSLSGSVATDTQYF
CDR3nt: TGTGCCAGCAGTTTATCAGGCTCGGTAGCCACAGATACGCAGTATTTT

d_gene: NA
j_gene: TRBJ2-3
len: 16
abundance: NA
v_gene: TRBV19
CDR3aa: CASSVGWGTSTDTQYF
CDR3nt: TGTGCCAGTAGTGTAGGCTGGGGAACTAGCACAGATACGCAGTATTTT

d_gene: NA
j_gene: TRBJ1-1
len: 11
abundance: few
v_gene: TRBV7-9
CDR3aa: CASTGGTEAFF
CDR3nt: TGTGCCAGCACCGGGGGTACTGAAGCTTTCTTT

d_gene: TRBD2
j_gene: TRBJ2-7
len: 13
abundance: NA
v_gene: TRBV29-1
CDR3aa: CSVSGLADYEQYF
CDR3nt: TGCAGCGTCTCGGGACTAGCGGATTACGAGCAGTACTTC

d_gene: NA
j_gene: TRBJ2-7
len: 13
abundance: once
v_gene: TRBV6-5
CDR3aa: CASTGAPRYEQYF
CDR3nt: TGTGCCAGCACAGGGGCCCCCAGGTACGAGCAGTACTTC

d_gene: NA
j_gene: TRBJ1-1
len: 13
abundance: few
v_gene: TRBV7-7
CDR3aa: CASSTDRNTEAFF
CDR3nt: TGTGCCAGCAGCACAGACAGGAACACTGAAGCTTTCTTT

d_gene: NA
j_gene: TRBJ2-7
len: 12
abundance: once
v_gene: TRBV5-1
CDR3aa: CASSSGNYEQYF
CDR3nt: TGCGCCAGCAGCTCGGGTAACTACGAGCAGTACTTC

d_gene: NA
j_gene: TRBJ2-5
len: 16
abundance: NA
v_gene: TRBV19
CDR3aa: CASRRTAQPYQETQYF
CDR3nt: TGTGCCAGTAGGAGGACAGCTCAACCGTACCAAGAGACCCAGTACTTC

d_gene: NA
j_gene: TRBJ2-5
len: 13
abundance: NA
v_gene: TRBV7-9
CDR3aa: CASSVAPQETQYF
CDR3nt: TGTGCCAGCAGCGTAGCCCCCCAGGAGACCCAGTACTTC

d_gene: NA
j_gene: TRBJ1-1
len: 13
abundance: NA
v_gene: TRBV10-3
CDR3aa: CAISGTVGAEAFF
CDR3nt: TGTGCCATCAGTGGGACCGTCGGAGCTGAAGCTTTCTTT

d_gene: TRBD1
j_gene: TRBJ2-5
len: 16
abundance: NA
v_gene: TRBV7-2
CDR3aa: CASSLVYGTGGQTQYF
CDR3nt: TGTGCCAGCAGCTTAGTGTATGGGACAGGGGGGCAGACCCAGTACTTC

d_gene: NA
j_gene: TRBJ1-3
len: 13
abundance: NA
v_gene: TRBV6-7
CDR3aa: CASSYSSGSLFYF
CDR3nt: TGTGCCAGCAGTTACTCGAGTGGGAGCCTTTTTTATTTT

d_gene: NA
j_gene: TRBJ1-1
len: 14
abundance: NA
v_gene: TRBV27
CDR3aa: CASSSTGLNTEAFF
CDR3nt: TGTGCCAGCAGCTCAACAGGGTTAAACACTGAAGCTTTCTTT

d_gene: NA
j_gene: TRBJ2-7
len: 12
abundance: few
v_gene: TRBV2
CDR3aa: CASSEMRYEQYF
CDR3nt: TGTGCCAGCAGTGAGATGCGGTACGAGCAGTACTTC